Below, 5 T cell receptor beta chains from the same sample are listed, as sequenced in a study of T cells in Graves' hyperthyroidism and ophthalmopathy. It was RNA transcripts that yielded the amplified TCR beta CDR3 regions. When the TCR CDR3 underwent first-round RT-PCR, the HTBI primer set was used. TCRdb ran MiXCR on the multiplex PCR reads and lists one entry per CDR3 protein. Here the sample spans 560,000 or so distinct CDR3 sequences, 20% being singletons. The sample was blood. The receptors shown here come from a man aged 40-49 years with Graves' ophthalmopathy.

The chain links TRBV6-5 to TRBJ1-1; the D gene is possibly TRBD1 (5 bases). Germline CDR1 and CDR2: MNHEY and SVGAGI. CDR3 length equals 12 residues. With 0 bases removed from V and 7 bases from J, the gap between germline ends came to 6 bases. CDR3: CASSYSGGEAFF. For the CDR3, the DNA is TGTGCCAGCAGTTACTCCGGGGGTGAAGCTTTCTTT.

This clonotype was counted ten times or more. This chain links TRBV7-2 with TRBJ2-3, with D possibly matching TRBD2 (5 bases). Looked up from germline, CDR1 is SGHTA and CDR2 is FQGNSA. Trimming removed 4 bases at V and 4 bases at J, with 12 bases between. The CDR3 is 14 residues long. Here the CDR3 DNA reads TGTGCCAGCAGCTACCGGGGAGTTGCAGATACGCAGTATTTT. Its translation is CASSYRGVADTQYF.

The V call is TRBV20-1, the J call TRBJ2-1, with D hard to call. Deletions cut 5 bases from V and 4 bases from J, with 6 bases between. The CDR3 spans 11 residues. The germline CDR1 and CDR2 sequences are DFQATT and SNEGSKA (reference sequence). The CDR3, as DNA: TGCAGTGCTCCCTGGTACAATGAGCAGTTCTTC. Its translation is CSAPWYNEQFF.

This clonotype has at least ten counts. The chain joins TRBV7-3 to TRBJ1-1; D gene ambiguous. CDR3 length equals 14 residues. In germline, CDR1 is SGHTA, CDR2 FQGTGA. The germline V and J ends were trimmed by 1 base and 1 base, with 7 bases remaining between them. CDR3 in amino acids: CASSLNGRNTEAFF. CDR3 bases: TGTGCCAGCAGCTTAAACGGGCGGAACACTGAAGCTTTCTTT. Full variable domain (rest looked up from reference TRBV7-3 and TRBJ1-1): GAGVSQTPSNKVTEKGKYVELRCDPISGHTALYWYRQSLGQGPEFLIYFQGTGAADDSGLPNDRFFAVRPEGSVSTLKIQRTERGDSAVYLCASSLNGRNTEAFFGQGTRLTVV.

The table lists this clonotype with many counts. The chain is built from TRBV28 and TRBJ2-1; TRBD2 aligns across 7 bases. The CDR3 is made up of 15 amino acids. Trimming took 7 bases from V and 0 from J; bases not matched to a gene: 6. Germline CDR1 and CDR2: MDHEN and SYDVKM. The CDR3 region has the DNA TGTGCCAGCACCAGACTAGCAGGCTCCTACAATGAGCAGTTCTTC. Its translation: CASTRLAGSYNEQFF.